Detailed here is one TCR beta chain. Its recognized antigen is unknown. The record has no base qualities; no much larger clone is one base away. The donors belonged to the validation cohort of around 110 subjects, which was separate from the 666-subject first cohort. Library prep was done by the immunoSEQ multiplex PCR assay. As for the original processing: To diagnose cytomegalovirus status from the catalog of TCR beta chain sequences, a statistical classification framework was built. The table was pulled from immuneACCESS by TCRdb, which kept in-frame rearrangements only. Such tables lose some clones; where checked, under half of the loss comes from unresolved V genes, and the rest has no known cause. The V and J calls and clone size are taken from that table; D and trimming were inferred from the DNA. Present in this sample are approximately 160,000 clones, approximately 81% of which were seen just once. 10% of the sample belongs to the ten largest clones.

The data were taken from a study of cytomegalovirus exposure and HLA in healthy donors (TCRdb year 2017). Broadly, across the study: The 666 repertoires of the first cohort and the 110 or so validation repertoires were produced on the same platform, according to a later analysis. The study aimed to test whether cataloging public T cell receptors could reveal signatures of past pathogen exposure. Besides the first cohort of around 670 subjects, a separate validation cohort made up of 120 different subjects was used. To predict cytomegalovirus infection status, the study brought together high-throughput TCR immunosequencing, statistical association of individual TCRs with disease status, and machine learning. Points the paper makes about the study in general: The validation cohort had no HLA typing available for a later analysis, so co-occurrence within that cohort was assessed over all 120 or so repertoires. Most TCR sequences were seen in very few donors, while some public TCRs were found in many individuals. Of the cluster scores, approximately 95% were above 0 in a later analysis, which found that TCRs clustered in the first cohort also tended to co-occur in the 120 or so validation repertoires. A few of the identified cytomegalovirus-associated TCR beta chains were confirmed in vitro to be specific for cytomegalovirus antigens. A total of 150 to 200 TCR beta chains were listed by the study as associated with cytomegalovirus. It was suggested by the authors that the approach could potentially be generalized to other disease states and immunological phenotypes. In both the original and validation cohorts, the classifier was reported to diagnose cytomegalovirus status with high specificity and sensitivity.

The TCR sequence derives from a man aged 30 to 39 in good health and CMV-seropositive. The specimen sequenced was PBMCs.

The CDR3 region reads CASSVAASGNTIYF. The DNA reads as follows: TGTGCCAGCAGTGTGGCGGCTTCTGGAAACACCATATATTTT. Recombination connected TRBV25-1 to TRBJ1-3, with the D segment identity uncertain. CDR1 and CDR2 are read off the germline V gene as MGHDK and SYGVNS. Its CDR3 holds 14 amino acids, cysteine through phenylalanine. The CDR3 DNA has 42 bases and is translated from base 1. Trimming at the junction amounts to 4 bases on V and 1 base on J, and the germline ends lie 8 bases apart.